Shown below are 15 T cell receptor beta chains from a single sample sequenced in a study of human T cells and chemical hapten exposure. MiXCR was run by TCRdb on the RACE reads, yielding one entry per CDR3 protein. The sample has roughly 250,000 distinct CDR3 sequences, approximately 8.4% seen once. Regarding time point: pre-sensitization, week 0. Treatment of the sample: therapeutic diphenylcyclopropenone sensitization with weekly scalp DPC. Sample: whole blood, taken in connection with sensitization to the hapten diphenylcyclopropenone (DPC). The receptors stem from a woman aged 40 to 50 with alopecia areata. Some clones in this sample may be carry-over from other donors' samples.

This clonotype was seen only a few times. The chain recombines TRBV24-1 with TRBJ2-3; D uncertain. The V gene lost 1 base and the J gene lost 1 base, with 11 bases spanning the gap. The germline CDR1 and CDR2 sequences are KGHDR and SFDVKD. CDR3 length: 16 residues. The DNA of the CDR3 is TGTGCCACCAGTGATTTTCACCCCGGACGCACAGATACGCAGTATTTT. Translating it yields CATSDFHPGRTDTQYF.

This clonotype came up a few times. J is TRBJ1-1 and V is TRBV11-2; D is unclear. There are 15 residues in the CDR3. Germline CDR1 is SGHAT and CDR2 is FQNNGV. The V end lost 2 bases, the J end lost 2 bases, and 12 bases lay between the germline ends. The CDR3: CASSLLASTNTEAFF. CDR3 coding DNA: TGTGCCAGCAGCTTATTAGCCTCTACTAACACTGAAGCTTTCTTT. Based on the CDR3 plus reference TRBV11-2 and TRBJ1-1, the full variable domain is EAGVAQSPRYKIIEKRQSVAFWCNPISGHATLYWYQQILGQGPKLLIQFQNNGVVDDSQLPKDRFSAERLKGVDSTLKIQPAKLEDSAVYLCASSLLASTNTEAFFGQGTRLTVV.

This clonotype showed up just a few times. J is TRBJ2-3 and V is TRBV4-3; tentatively, D is TRBD2 (6 bases). V was pared by 0 bases and J by 2 bases, with 24 bases between. CDR1 LGHNA and CDR2 YSLEER come from the germline V gene. The CDR3 length is 20 residues. The CDR3 here is CASSQESPQRAGGYTDTQYF. The CDR3 DNA follows: TGCGCCAGCAGCCAAGAGTCCCCCCAGCGAGCGGGCGGTTACACAGATACGCAGTATTTT.

This clonotype was seen a handful of times. This chain links TRBV20-1 with TRBJ2-6; D remains ambiguous. V gave up 4 bases and J gave up 0 bases, with 4 bases separating them. This CDR3 is 13 amino acids long. Germline lookup yields CDR1 DFQATT and CDR2 SNEGSKA (reference sequence). The CDR3 reads CSATGSGANVLTF. CDR3 in DNA: TGCAGTGCTACGGGCTCTGGGGCCAACGTCCTGACTTTC.

This clonotype was found a few times. A read error may produce the germline difference seen at one junction end. This chain joins TRBV29-1 and TRBJ2-1, with 11 positions matching TRBD2. The CDR3 length is 14 residues. Germline CDR1 reads SQVTM; CDR2 reads ANQGSEA. CDR3 amino acids: CSVDSSGRYSEQFF. For the CDR3, the DNA is TGCAGCGTCGACTCTAGCGGGAGGTACAGTGAGCAGTTCTTC.

The gene calls are TRBV7-2 and TRBJ2-2; 14 bases line up with TRBD2. J was trimmed by 6 bases and V by 6 bases; bases with no gene match: 3. The CDR3 contains 15 residues. CDR1 and CDR2 from the germline V gene are SGHTA and FQGNSA. In nucleotides, the CDR3 is TGTGCCAGCAGAAGGGGACTAGCGGGAGCCGGGGAGCTGTTTTTT. Its protein product is CASRRGLAGAGELFF.

The sample holds a few counts of this clonotype. This rearrangement joins TRBV28 to TRBJ2-7; perhaps D is TRBD1 or TRBD2 (6 bases each). The germline CDR1 and CDR2 sequences are MDHEN and SYDVKM. The V gene lost 5 bases and the J gene lost 4 bases, with 15 bases spanning the gap. The CDR3 contains 14 residues. CDR3 sequence: CASSAATGRYEQYF. The CDR3 nucleotides read TGTGCCAGCAGTGCAGCAACAGGGAGGTACGAGCAGTACTTC.

This clonotype came up a few times. This chain uses TRBV7-2 with TRBJ2-2; D call uncertain. Germline V gene data show CDR1 as SGHTA and CDR2 as FQGNSA. V lost 7 bases, J lost 7 bases, and 7 bases lay in between. This CDR3 contains 11 residues. The chain's CDR3 is CASIGGGELFF. The DNA of the CDR3 is TGTGCCAGCATCGGCGGCGGGGAGCTGTTTTTT.

The table lists this clonotype with many counts. CDR3 nucleotide sequence: TGCGCCAGCAGGCGACTAGCGGGAGTGGACGAGCAGTACTTC. Translation: CASRRLAGVDEQYF. The chain recombines TRBV5-1 with TRBJ2-7; TRBD2 matches 12 bases. The germline V gene encodes CDR1 SGHRS and CDR2 YFSETQ. After removal of 5 bases from V and 5 bases from J, the junction contained 5 bases not matched to a gene. The CDR3 spans 14 residues. Based on the CDR3 plus reference TRBV5-1 and TRBJ2-7, the full variable domain is KAGVTQTPRYLIKTRGQQVTLSCSPISGHRSVSWYQQTPGQGLQFLFEYFSETQRNKGNFPGRFSGRQFSNSRSEMNVSTLELGDSALYLCASRRLAGVDEQYFGPGTRLTVT.

This clonotype was counted at least ten times. The V gene is TRBV20-1, the J gene TRBJ1-2, with TRBD1 matching 7 bases. This CDR3 is built from 12 residues. Germline V gene sequence: CDR1 DFQATT, CDR2 SNEGSKA (reference sequence). Trimming took 6 bases from V and 5 from J; bases not matched to a gene: 6. The CDR3 loop is CSATTGPYGYTF. DNA for the CDR3: TGCAGTGCAACGACAGGGCCGTATGGCTACACCTTC.

This clonotype has a handful of counts. V gene TRBV4-3 combines with J gene TRBJ2-3; 9 bases align to TRBD2. CDR3 length equals 15 residues. After removal of 5 bases from V and 0 bases from J, the junction contained 3 bases not matched to a gene. Germline V gene sequence: CDR1 LGHNA, CDR2 YSLEER. This CDR3 is CASSLGLASTDTQYF. CDR3 coding DNA: TGCGCCAGCAGCTTGGGACTAGCTAGCACAGATACGCAGTATTTT.

This clonotype was observed at least ten times. The rearrangement links TRBV12-3 or TRBV12-4 to TRBJ2-2, with a weak D call TRBD1 (5 bases). V lost 3 bases and J lost 6, with 11 bases in between. CDR3 length: 14 residues. Written as DNA, the CDR3 is TGTGCCAGCAGTTTTGACAGTCGCGCCGGGGAGCTGTTTTTT. Translating gives CASSFDSRAGELFF.

This rearrangement joins TRBV10-3 to TRBJ1-3; 7 nucleotides agree with TRBD1. Trimming took 2 bases from V and 14 from J; bases not matched to a gene: 9. The CDR3 has 13 residues. Germline V gene data show CDR1 as ENHRY and CDR2 as SYGVKD. The CDR3 DNA reads TGTGCCATCAGTGAGCCCGGGGACAGCCGATTATATTTT. It translates to CAISEPGDSRLYF.

At least ten counts were recorded for this clonotype. This rearrangement joins TRBV9 to TRBJ1-1; D is uncertain. CDR1 and CDR2 (germline): SGDLS, YYNGEE. The CDR3 has 15 residues. Trimming shortened V by 0 bases and J by 1 base, and 10 bases separated the two germline ends. The CDR3 here is CASSVGPRRNTEAFF. CDR3 nucleotide sequence: TGTGCCAGCAGCGTAGGACCCCGACGGAACACTGAAGCTTTCTTT. The whole variable domain, filled in from reference TRBV9 and TRBJ1-1, reads DSGVTQTPKHLITATGQRVTLRCSPRSGDLSVYWYQQSLDQGLQFLIQYYNGEERAKGNILERFSAQQFPDLHSELNLSSLELGDSALYFCASSVGPRRNTEAFFGQGTRLTVV.

This clonotype occurred a few times. The rearrangement links TRBV7-6 to TRBJ2-7; 9 bases are a match to TRBD2. This CDR3 spans 17 amino acids. The V gene's germline CDR1 is SGHVS and CDR2 FNYEAQ. J was trimmed by 0 bases and V by 5 bases; bases with no gene match: 11. The CDR3 sequence is CASSQGSYSGSSYEQYF. CDR3 coding DNA: TGTGCCAGCAGCCAGGGTTCTTATAGCGGGAGCTCCTACGAGCAGTACTTC.